The rows below give T cell receptor beta chains drawn from one sample of a study of cytomegalovirus exposure and HLA in healthy donors. Profiled with immunoSEQ multiplex PCR; TCRdb holds only in-frame clones, not every one. Of 80,000 to 100,000 clones listed, 70% to 75% were seen once; the top ten hold approximately 15%. What was sequenced was PBMCs. The receptors here all came from a woman younger than 35 in good health and CMV-seropositive. Both conserved end residues are part of each CDR3. Fields, in order: CDR3 DNA, CDR3 protein, clone size, D gene, V gene, J gene. The D gene is left open where the match is weak. Only some rows state a clone size, as once, few, many or a class for expanded clones.

TGTGCCAGCAGTCCCCAGACAGGGGTTCCCTACGAGCAGTACTTC,CASSPQTGVPYEQYF,.,TRBD1,TRBV27,TRBJ2-7
TGTGCCATCAGTGGTCCCCGGGACAGCTACAATGAGCAGTTCTTC,CAISGPRDSYNEQFF,once,TRBD1,TRBV10-3,TRBJ2-1
TGTGCTAGTGGTTTTGGGAGCTCTAATGAAAAACTGTTTTTT,CASGFGSSNEKLFF,.,.,TRBV12-5,TRBJ1-4
TGCAGTTCCGGACAGAACACTGAAGCTTTCTTT,CSSGQNTEAFF,.,.,TRBV20-1,TRBJ1-1
TGTGCCAGCAGCCTCCGTTCTAGCACAGATACGCAGTATTTT,CASSLRSSTDTQYF,.,.,TRBV7-2,TRBJ2-3
TGTGCCAGCAGCTTGAGACAGTCTGATGGCTACACCTTC,CASSLRQSDGYTF,.,.,TRBV7-8,TRBJ1-2
TGTGCCACCAGGACCGGGACAGAGAACACCGGGGAGCTGTTTTTT,CATRTGTENTGELFF,.,TRBD1,TRBV15,TRBJ2-2
TGTGCTAGTGCTCTGGACAGCTTCTACGAGCAGTACTTC,CASALDSFYEQYF,.,.,TRBV12-5,TRBJ2-7
TGTGCCAGCAGCCCCAGTGGGGGGGCGGGGGACGAGCAGTACTTC,CASSPSGGAGDEQYF,.,.,TRBV9,TRBJ2-7
TGCGCCAGCAGCTCCCAACTAGCGGGAGTGTACAATGAGCAGTTCTTC,CASSSQLAGVYNEQFF,.,TRBD2,TRBV5-1,TRBJ2-1
TGTGCCAGCAGCTTGGGTGGGAGCTCCTATAATTCACCCCTCCACTTT,CASSLGGSSYNSPLHF,.,.,TRBV5-6,TRBJ1-6
TGTGCCAGCAGCCCAGGGGCGGATTTCTATGGCTACACCTTC,CASSPGADFYGYTF,.,.,TRBV14,TRBJ1-2
TGTGCCAGCTCACCACCGGGACAGGGTAACGAGCAGTACTTC,CASSPPGQGNEQYF,.,TRBD1,TRBV18,TRBJ2-7
TGTGCCAGCAGTGTAAACAGGGGAAACACTGAAGCTTTCTTT,CASSVNRGNTEAFF,few,TRBD1,TRBV6-1,TRBJ1-1
TGTGCCAGCAGTGAACTAGCGGGAGGAGGAGATACGCAGTATTTT,CASSELAGGGDTQYF,.,TRBD2,TRBV6-4,TRBJ2-3
TGCGCCAGCAGTATTCTAGCGGGGGGCTTCTACGAGCAGTACTTC,CASSILAGGFYEQYF,.,TRBD2,TRBV5-1,TRBJ2-7
TGTGCCAGCAGTTCCCGGGGAGGGGAGGAGACCCAGTACTTC,CASSSRGGEETQYF,.,TRBD2,TRBV28,TRBJ2-5
TGTGCCAGTAGTATAGCGAGCGGGGCCTCGGGGCAGTACTTC,CASSIASGASGQYF,.,TRBD2,TRBV19,TRBJ2-7
TGCGCCAGCAGATTCTTCCCAGACAGCCTTAACTATGGCTACACCTTC,CASRFFPDSLNYGYTF,once,.,TRBV5-1,TRBJ1-2
TGCGCCAGCAGCTTGTGGACGGCTAGCGGGGGGACTGGGGCCAACGTCCTGACTTTC,CASSLWTASGGTGANVLTF,.,TRBD2,TRBV5-1,TRBJ2-6
TGTGCCAGTACGTCGAGCTCCTACGAGCAGTACTTC,CASTSSSYEQYF,.,.,TRBV19,TRBJ2-7
TGTGCCAGCAGTTTGGGGCAGTTAGCCAATTCACCCCTCCACTTT,CASSLGQLANSPLHF,.,.,TRBV27,TRBJ1-6
TGCAGCGTTGAACAAACCGGGACTAGCGTTTCCGGGGAGCTGTTTTTT,CSVEQTGTSVSGELFF,.,TRBD2,TRBV29-1,TRBJ2-2
TGTGCCAGCGGGACAGGGTTAGGCACTGAAGCTTTCTTT,CASGTGLGTEAFF,.,TRBD1,TRBV2,TRBJ1-1
TGTGCCAGCAGCTCAACAGGGAGCTCCTACGAGCAGTACTTC,CASSSTGSSYEQYF,.,.,TRBV5-5,TRBJ2-7
TGTGCCAGCACCACGCCTATAGCAGATACGCAGTATTTT,CASTTPIADTQYF,.,.,TRBV6-5,TRBJ2-3
TGTGCCAGCAAACAGGGGTACACCGGGGAGCTGTTTTTT,CASKQGYTGELFF,.,TRBD1,TRBV2,TRBJ2-2
TGTGCCATCAAAAGACAGGCTTATAATTCACCCCTCCACTTT,CAIKRQAYNSPLHF,once,.,TRBV2,TRBJ1-6
TGTGCCAGCAGCTCTCATACAGGGGGCCGGGGAAACACCATATATTTT,CASSSHTGGRGNTIYF,.,TRBD1,TRBV7-2,TRBJ1-3
TGTGCCAGCAGCCTCGGACAGGGCTGGAGCTATGGCTACACCTTC,CASSLGQGWSYGYTF,.,TRBD1,TRBV7-9,TRBJ1-2
TGTGCCAGCAGGACCGGGATCCCCACAGATACGCAGTATTTT,CASRTGIPTDTQYF,.,.,TRBV7-2,TRBJ2-3
TGTGCCAGCAGCCCACGGACTAGCGGGAGGGCCGCCTCGGGGGAGCAGTACTTC,CASSPRTSGRAASGEQYF,.,TRBD2,TRBV7-2,TRBJ2-7
TGTGCCAGCAGCCAAGGACAGGGGAGGGGAGCTTTCTTT,CASSQGQGRGAFF,once,TRBD1,TRBV14,TRBJ1-1
TGCGCCAGCAGCCTTACGGAGGTCATGAACACTGAAGCTTTCTTT,CASSLTEVMNTEAFF,few,.,TRBV4-3,TRBJ1-1
TGTGCCAGCAGCCCCCTAGCCCCTCCGGGACTCTATTTT,CASSPLAPPGLYF,once,.,TRBV9,TRBJ1-3
TGTGCCAGCAGCTTGGTTAGCGAAGAGACCCAGTACTTC,CASSLVSEETQYF,few,.,TRBV5-6,TRBJ2-5
TGTGCCTGGAGTCTGGGTATTGTGACAGGGGAAAAGGAGCAGTACTTC,CAWSLGIVTGEKEQYF,.,TRBD1,TRBV30,TRBJ2-5
TGTGCCAGCAGTGTCCCCGGGACAGGGGGGAGGGAGACCCAGTACTTC,CASSVPGTGGRETQYF,.,TRBD1,TRBV6-4,TRBJ2-5
TGTGCCAGCAGTGACTCGATGACTAGCGGGACTTGGGAGCAGTTCTTC,CASSDSMTSGTWEQFF,.,TRBD2,TRBV6-4,TRBJ2-1
TGTGCCAGCAGCCCGGAGGGACTAGCCAGGAATGAGCAGTTCTTC,CASSPEGLARNEQFF,few,TRBD2,TRBV11-2,TRBJ2-1
TGTGCCAGCAGCTTAGAAACACGGAGGTCTGAAGCTTTCTTT,CASSLETRRSEAFF,.,.,TRBV7-2,TRBJ1-1
TGTGCCAGCACTTCTCTGGGGGGGAGGGGCTACAATGAGCAGTTCTTC,CASTSLGGRGYNEQFF,.,TRBD2,TRBV5-5,TRBJ2-1
TGTGCCAGCAGCAGCCAGGATGGCTACACCTTC,CASSSQDGYTF,.,.,TRBV5-4,TRBJ1-2
TGTGCCAGCAGCTCATTAAGGAGCCGCGCGAACACCGGGGAGCTGTTTTTT,CASSSLRSRANTGELFF,.,.,TRBV5-6,TRBJ2-2
TGTGCTTCCCACCGGGGGGACTATAGCAATCAGCCCCAGCATTTT,CASHRGDYSNQPQHF,.,.,TRBV12-5,TRBJ1-5
TGTGCCAGTCGCAATTCCGGGACAGGGTACCGTCAGCCCCAGCATTTT,CASRNSGTGYRQPQHF,few,TRBD1,TRBV19,TRBJ1-5
TGCAGTGCTACAGGGGAAGGGCCCCAGCATTTT,CSATGEGPQHF,.,.,TRBV20-1,TRBJ1-5
TGTGCCAGCAGCTTAGCGTTGACAGGGCCCTATGGCTACACCTTC,CASSLALTGPYGYTF,.,TRBD1,TRBV7-2,TRBJ1-2